A selection of T cell receptor beta chains follows, all from one sample in a study of blood T cell repertoires in COVID-19. TCRdb's copy holds only in-frame clones and misses some; the assay was immunoSEQ multiplex PCR. The profile covers 210,000 or so clones, with roughly nine tenths appearing a single time and roughly 6.7% taken by the ten largest. The sequenced material came from peripheral blood. These receptors were obtained from a man aged 35 to 55 with acute or convalescent COVID-19. Each CDR3 is given with its conserved first and last residue. Fields, in order: D gene, J gene, clone size, V gene, CDR3 protein, CDR3 DNA. A D gene is named only where the DNA matches it firmly. The size entry is marked missing in some rows and otherwise reads once, few, many or a size class.

d_gene: -
j_gene: TRBJ1-4
abundance: -
v_gene: TRBV19
CDR3aa: CASSIDGGLREKLFF
CDR3nt: TGTGCCAGTAGTATAGACGGGGGGCTGCGTGAAAAACTGTTTTTT

d_gene: TRBD2
j_gene: TRBJ2-3
abundance: -
v_gene: TRBV29-1
CDR3aa: CSVTSGVRTDTQYF
CDR3nt: TGCAGCGTGACTAGCGGGGTTCGCACAGATACGCAGTATTTT

d_gene: TRBD2
j_gene: TRBJ2-1
abundance: once
v_gene: TRBV11-2
CDR3aa: CASSLYGGGYNEQFF
CDR3nt: TGTGCCAGCAGCTTATATGGGGGGGGATACAATGAGCAGTTCTTC

d_gene: -
j_gene: TRBJ2-6
abundance: -
v_gene: TRBV6-2/TRBV6-3
CDR3aa: CASSYRMGRGEVGANVLTF
CDR3nt: TGTGCCAGCAGTTACCGGATGGGCAGGGGTGAAGTAGGGGCCAACGTCCTGACTTTC

d_gene: TRBD1
j_gene: TRBJ1-2
abundance: -
v_gene: TRBV7-2
CDR3aa: CASSHGTAGYTF
CDR3nt: TGTGCCAGCAGCCATGGGACAGCTGGCTACACCTTC

d_gene: -
j_gene: TRBJ1-5
abundance: -
v_gene: TRBV3-1/TRBV3-2
CDR3aa: CASSQGQGTRQPQHF
CDR3nt: TGTGCCAGCAGCCAAGGTCAGGGAACCCGCCAGCCCCAGCATTTT

d_gene: -
j_gene: TRBJ2-2
abundance: -
v_gene: TRBV4-1
CDR3aa: CASSQGIEGGTGELFF
CDR3nt: TGCGCCAGCAGCCAAGGAATTGAGGGGGGGACCGGGGAGCTGTTTTTT

d_gene: TRBD1
j_gene: TRBJ1-2
abundance: -
v_gene: TRBV4-1
CDR3aa: CASIGQGNYGYTF
CDR3nt: TGCGCCAGCATCGGACAGGGAAACTATGGCTACACCTTC

d_gene: -
j_gene: TRBJ1-2
abundance: once
v_gene: TRBV20-1
CDR3aa: CSASPGSLVYGYTF
CDR3nt: TGCAGTGCTAGTCCGGGGTCTCTGGTCTATGGCTACACCTTC

d_gene: -
j_gene: TRBJ1-4
abundance: -
v_gene: TRBV5-6
CDR3aa: CASSLGGVEKLFF
CDR3nt: TGTGCCAGCAGCTTAGGAGGGGTTGAAAAACTGTTTTTT

d_gene: -
j_gene: TRBJ2-3
abundance: -
v_gene: TRBV5-4
CDR3aa: CASSSYTGTDTQYF
CDR3nt: TGTGCCAGCAGCTCTTATACGGGCACAGATACGCAGTATTTT

d_gene: TRBD2
j_gene: TRBJ2-1
abundance: -
v_gene: TRBV6-4
CDR3aa: CASSEGSGGNNEQFF
CDR3nt: TGTGCCAGCAGTGAAGGTAGCGGGGGCAACAATGAGCAGTTCTTC

d_gene: -
j_gene: TRBJ1-2
abundance: once
v_gene: TRBV19
CDR3aa: CASSMPSWGRDYGYTF
CDR3nt: TGTGCCAGTAGTATGCCCTCGTGGGGCCGGGACTATGGCTACACCTTC

d_gene: -
j_gene: TRBJ2-5
abundance: -
v_gene: TRBV28
CDR3aa: CATMIGTYEAQYF
CDR3nt: TGTGCCACCATGATCGGGACTTACGAGGCCCAGTACTTC

d_gene: -
j_gene: TRBJ1-6
abundance: -
v_gene: TRBV7-2
CDR3aa: CASSLGRMRNSPLHF
CDR3nt: TGTGCCAGCAGCTTAGGACGGATGAGGAATTCACCCCTCCACTTT

d_gene: -
j_gene: TRBJ1-2
abundance: -
v_gene: TRBV19
CDR3aa: CASSPRTANYGYTF
CDR3nt: TGTGCCAGTAGTCCCCGTACAGCTAACTATGGCTACACCTTC

d_gene: -
j_gene: TRBJ1-2
abundance: -
v_gene: TRBV6-5
CDR3aa: CASSYTGLGYTF
CDR3nt: TGTGCCAGCAGTTACACGGGACTTGGCTACACCTTC

d_gene: -
j_gene: TRBJ1-3
abundance: once
v_gene: TRBV9
CDR3aa: CASSDHSSGNTIYF
CDR3nt: TGTGCCAGCAGCGACCACAGCTCTGGAAACACCATATATTTT

d_gene: -
j_gene: TRBJ2-3
abundance: -
v_gene: TRBV28
CDR3aa: CATTLGGPPDTQYF
CDR3nt: TGTGCCACTACCTTGGGAGGCCCCCCAGATACGCAGTATTTT

d_gene: TRBD1
j_gene: TRBJ1-2
abundance: -
v_gene: TRBV2
CDR3aa: CASQGGRTNYGYTF
CDR3nt: TGTGCCAGCCAGGGGGGCAGGACTAACTATGGCTACACCTTC

d_gene: TRBD2
j_gene: TRBJ2-1
abundance: -
v_gene: TRBV5-1
CDR3aa: CASTLAGGYNEQFF
CDR3nt: TGCGCCAGCACCTTAGCGGGGGGTTACAATGAGCAGTTCTTC

d_gene: TRBD1
j_gene: TRBJ2-7
abundance: few
v_gene: TRBV5-4
CDR3aa: CASSQTGVDLYEQYF
CDR3nt: TGTGCCAGCAGCCAGACAGGGGTAGATCTCTACGAGCAGTACTTC

d_gene: TRBD1
j_gene: TRBJ2-1
abundance: -
v_gene: TRBV27
CDR3aa: CASSLRGQGAYNEQFF
CDR3nt: TGTGCCAGCAGTTTACGGGGACAGGGGGCTTACAATGAGCAGTTCTTC

d_gene: -
j_gene: TRBJ2-7
abundance: -
v_gene: TRBV21-1
CDR3aa: CASSNLGIGDEQYF
CDR3nt: TGTGCCAGCAGCAACCTAGGCATCGGGGACGAGCAGTACTTC

d_gene: TRBD2
j_gene: TRBJ2-2
abundance: -
v_gene: TRBV4-2
CDR3aa: CASSQGPAGVGTGELFF
CDR3nt: TGTGCCAGCAGCCAAGGACCCGCGGGGGTGGGGACCGGGGAGCTGTTTTTT

d_gene: TRBD2
j_gene: TRBJ2-1
abundance: -
v_gene: TRBV5-1
CDR3aa: CASSLGGTSGGSYNEQFF
CDR3nt: TGCGCCAGCAGCTTGGGAGGGACTAGCGGGGGTTCCTACAATGAGCAGTTCTTC

d_gene: -
j_gene: TRBJ1-3
abundance: -
v_gene: TRBV3-1/TRBV3-2
CDR3aa: CASSPSHGTGNTIYF
CDR3nt: TGTGCCAGCAGCCCATCCCACGGGACTGGAAACACCATATATTTT

d_gene: TRBD2
j_gene: TRBJ2-7
abundance: -
v_gene: TRBV30
CDR3aa: CAWSLPSGGGYEQYF
CDR3nt: TGTGCCTGGAGTCTCCCCTCCGGCGGGGGGTACGAGCAGTACTTC

d_gene: TRBD1
j_gene: TRBJ1-2
abundance: once
v_gene: TRBV5-5
CDR3aa: CASSRTTGGVYGYTF
CDR3nt: TGTGCCAGCAGCCGAACGACAGGGGGCGTTTATGGCTACACCTTC

d_gene: TRBD2
j_gene: TRBJ2-1
abundance: -
v_gene: TRBV19
CDR3aa: CASSTIAGGNEQFF
CDR3nt: TGTGCCAGTAGTACCATAGCGGGGGGGAATGAGCAGTTCTTC

d_gene: -
j_gene: TRBJ1-5
abundance: -
v_gene: TRBV19
CDR3aa: CASSIGSSSNQPQHF
CDR3nt: TGTGCCAGTAGTATAGGTAGTAGTAGCAATCAGCCCCAGCATTTT

d_gene: TRBD1
j_gene: TRBJ2-3
abundance: -
v_gene: TRBV30
CDR3aa: CAWNRGQGNADTQYF
CDR3nt: TGTGCCTGGAATAGGGGGCAGGGAAACGCAGATACGCAGTATTTT

d_gene: TRBD1
j_gene: TRBJ2-6
abundance: -
v_gene: TRBV19
CDR3aa: CASSDRALSGANVLTF
CDR3nt: TGTGCCAGTTCCGACAGGGCCCTCTCTGGGGCCAACGTCCTGACTTTC

d_gene: -
j_gene: TRBJ2-1
abundance: -
v_gene: TRBV24-1
CDR3aa: CATEDSNEQFF
CDR3nt: TGTGCCACCGAGGACAGCAATGAGCAGTTCTTC

d_gene: -
j_gene: TRBJ1-2
abundance: -
v_gene: TRBV28
CDR3aa: CASTSGRLNYGYTF
CDR3nt: TGTGCCAGCACCTCGGGTCGGCTCAACTATGGCTACACCTTC

d_gene: TRBD1
j_gene: TRBJ2-5
abundance: -
v_gene: TRBV5-1
CDR3aa: CASSLARTGSETQYF
CDR3nt: TGCGCCAGCAGCTTGGCACGGACAGGGAGCGAGACCCAGTACTTC

d_gene: -
j_gene: TRBJ1-3
abundance: -
v_gene: TRBV9
CDR3aa: CASTDQGGYGNTIYF
CDR3nt: TGTGCCAGCACCGACCAGGGAGGGTATGGAAACACCATATATTTT

d_gene: -
j_gene: TRBJ1-3
abundance: -
v_gene: TRBV6-5
CDR3aa: CASGHTASGNTIYF
CDR3nt: TGTGCCAGCGGGCACACCGCCTCTGGAAACACCATATATTTT

d_gene: TRBD1
j_gene: TRBJ2-7
abundance: -
v_gene: TRBV5-1
CDR3aa: CASSLDRDRNEQYF
CDR3nt: TGCGCCAGCAGCTTGGATAGGGACAGGAACGAGCAGTACTTC

d_gene: -
j_gene: TRBJ2-2
abundance: -
v_gene: TRBV7-2
CDR3aa: CASSLAAGARNTGELFF
CDR3nt: TGTGCCAGCAGCTTAGCGGCAGGCGCCAGAAACACCGGGGAGCTGTTTTTT

d_gene: -
j_gene: TRBJ2-1
abundance: -
v_gene: TRBV14
CDR3aa: CASSQDSDLVQFF
CDR3nt: TGTGCCAGCAGCCAAGACTCAGACTTGGTGCAGTTCTTC

d_gene: TRBD1
j_gene: TRBJ1-5
abundance: -
v_gene: TRBV7-8
CDR3aa: CASSLGQGEVHQPQHF
CDR3nt: TGTGCCAGCAGCCTGGGACAGGGGGAGGTTCATCAGCCCCAGCATTTT

d_gene: TRBD1
j_gene: TRBJ1-2
abundance: -
v_gene: TRBV7-9
CDR3aa: CASNHRGGPFHGYTF
CDR3nt: TGTGCCAGCAACCACAGGGGAGGACCTTTCCATGGCTACACCTTC

d_gene: TRBD1
j_gene: TRBJ2-1
abundance: -
v_gene: TRBV4-3
CDR3aa: CASSQDRGRYNEQFF
CDR3nt: TGCGCCAGCAGCCAGGACAGGGGCAGATACAATGAGCAGTTCTTC

d_gene: -
j_gene: TRBJ1-4
abundance: -
v_gene: TRBV30
CDR3aa: CAWRLWGGNEKLFF
CDR3nt: TGTGCCTGGAGACTTTGGGGGGGAAATGAAAAACTGTTTTTT

d_gene: -
j_gene: TRBJ2-2
abundance: -
v_gene: TRBV30
CDR3aa: CAWSPLRRAGELFF
CDR3nt: TGTGCCTGGAGTCCCCTGAGGAGGGCCGGGGAGCTGTTTTTT

d_gene: TRBD1
j_gene: TRBJ1-3
abundance: -
v_gene: TRBV28
CDR3aa: CASSLSGTDGNTIYF
CDR3nt: TGTGCCAGCAGTTTATCTGGGACAGACGGAAACACCATATATTTT

d_gene: -
j_gene: TRBJ1-2
abundance: -
v_gene: TRBV5-4
CDR3aa: CASSLGQRTGDYGYTF
CDR3nt: TGTGCCAGCAGCTTGGGGCAAAGGACGGGGGACTATGGCTACACCTTC

d_gene: TRBD1
j_gene: TRBJ2-1
abundance: -
v_gene: TRBV27
CDR3aa: CASSLSPQGAVNEQFF
CDR3nt: TGTGCCAGCAGTTTATCGCCTCAGGGGGCGGTGAATGAGCAGTTCTTC

d_gene: TRBD1
j_gene: TRBJ1-4
abundance: -
v_gene: TRBV7-9
CDR3aa: CASSSQTGWGEKLFF
CDR3nt: TGTGCCAGCAGCTCTCAGACAGGGTGGGGTGAAAAACTGTTTTTT

d_gene: -
j_gene: TRBJ1-3
abundance: -
v_gene: TRBV5-4
CDR3aa: CASSTRGETGNTIYF
CDR3nt: TGTGCCAGCAGCACACGCGGGGAGACCGGAAACACCATATATTTT

d_gene: -
j_gene: TRBJ2-1
abundance: -
v_gene: TRBV9
CDR3aa: CASSGRGVGPPNEQFF
CDR3nt: TGTGCCAGCAGCGGCAGGGGAGTAGGCCCCCCCAATGAGCAGTTCTTC

d_gene: -
j_gene: TRBJ2-3
abundance: -
v_gene: TRBV7-9
CDR3aa: CASSLDGWAGYF
CDR3nt: TGTGCCAGCAGCTTAGATGGCTGGGCTGGGTATTTT

d_gene: -
j_gene: TRBJ1-4
abundance: -
v_gene: TRBV6-6
CDR3aa: CASSPMGGEKLFF
CDR3nt: TGTGCCAGCAGCCCCATGGGCGGGGAAAAACTGTTTTTT

d_gene: -
j_gene: TRBJ2-2
abundance: -
v_gene: TRBV4-3
CDR3aa: CASSQEGGNTGELFF
CDR3nt: TGCGCCAGCAGCCAAGAGGGGGGTAACACCGGGGAGCTGTTTTTT

d_gene: TRBD1
j_gene: TRBJ2-7
abundance: -
v_gene: TRBV6-2/TRBV6-3
CDR3aa: CASSYSDRVEQYF
CDR3nt: TGTGCCAGCAGTTACTCGGACAGGGTCGAGCAGTACTTC

d_gene: -
j_gene: TRBJ1-1
abundance: -
v_gene: TRBV6-5
CDR3aa: CASGGQLNTEAFF
CDR3nt: TGTGCCAGCGGGGGCCAGTTGAACACTGAAGCTTTCTTT

d_gene: TRBD1
j_gene: TRBJ2-5
abundance: -
v_gene: TRBV11-2
CDR3aa: CASSLKPWTGTQETQYF
CDR3nt: TGTGCCAGCAGCTTAAAACCCTGGACAGGGACCCAAGAGACCCAGTACTTC

d_gene: -
j_gene: TRBJ2-3
abundance: -
v_gene: TRBV19
CDR3aa: CASSISGPADTQYF
CDR3nt: TGTGCCAGTAGTATCTCAGGGCCCGCAGATACGCAGTATTTT